These T cell receptor beta chains were read from a single sample in a study of blood T cell repertoires in COVID-19. Some clones are missing from TCRdb's copy, which holds only in-frame ones; the method was immunoSEQ multiplex PCR. The table includes 100,000 to 150,000 clones, around 80% detected once. Input material: PBMCs or T cells enriched from blood (not recorded which). Receptor source: a man aged 35-49 years with acute COVID-19. CDR3s include the opening cysteine and the closing phenylalanine or tryptophan. The order of the fields is clone size, D gene, V gene, J gene, CDR3 protein, CDR3 DNA. The D gene is left open where the match is weak. Where a row states a size, it is once, few, many or the class of an expanded clone; other rows omit it.

>NA|NA|TRBV2|TRBJ1-5
CASSGPEDQPQHF
TGTGCCAGCAGTGGTCCAGAGGATCAGCCCCAGCATTTT
>once|NA|TRBV5-5|TRBJ1-1
CASTGSDGTEAFF
TGTGCCAGCACCGGGTCCGATGGGACTGAAGCTTTCTTT
>NA|NA|TRBV30|TRBJ2-7
CAWSEEVSYEQYF
TGTGCCTGGAGTGAGGAGGTAAGCTACGAGCAGTACTTC
>NA|NA|TRBV6-5|TRBJ2-2
CAGTGTNTGELFF
TGTGCCGGTACAGGGACGAACACCGGGGAGCTGTTTTTT
>NA|NA|TRBV7-9|TRBJ2-7
CASSQGGELFYEQYF
TGTGCCAGTAGCCAGGGGGGCGAACTTTTCTACGAGCAGTACTTC
>NA|NA|TRBV7-2|TRBJ1-3
CASSLARGSGNTIYF
TGTGCCAGCAGCTTAGCGAGGGGGTCTGGAAACACCATATATTTT
>NA|NA|TRBV7-3|TRBJ2-1
CASSPQGSDEQFF
TGTGCCAGCAGCCCACAGGGCTCGGATGAGCAGTTCTTC
>NA|NA|TRBV7-2|TRBJ2-3
CASRLAGTDTQYF
TGTGCCAGCAGGTTGGCGGGCACAGATACGCAGTATTTT
>NA|TRBD1|TRBV7-2|TRBJ2-7
CASSPRTGVYEQYF
TGTGCCAGCAGCCCGAGGACAGGGGTGTACGAGCAGTACTTC
>NA|TRBD1|TRBV7-6|TRBJ2-7
CASSPRDRTYEQYF
TGTGCCAGCAGCCCTCGGGACAGGACCTACGAGCAGTACTTC
>NA|NA|TRBV6-5|TRBJ1-4
CASRGRRDTNEKLFF
TGTGCCAGCAGGGGTAGGAGGGACACTAATGAAAAACTGTTTTTT
>NA|NA|TRBV10-2|TRBJ2-1
CASADYLEQFF
TGCGCCAGCGCGGACTATCTAGAGCAGTTCTTC